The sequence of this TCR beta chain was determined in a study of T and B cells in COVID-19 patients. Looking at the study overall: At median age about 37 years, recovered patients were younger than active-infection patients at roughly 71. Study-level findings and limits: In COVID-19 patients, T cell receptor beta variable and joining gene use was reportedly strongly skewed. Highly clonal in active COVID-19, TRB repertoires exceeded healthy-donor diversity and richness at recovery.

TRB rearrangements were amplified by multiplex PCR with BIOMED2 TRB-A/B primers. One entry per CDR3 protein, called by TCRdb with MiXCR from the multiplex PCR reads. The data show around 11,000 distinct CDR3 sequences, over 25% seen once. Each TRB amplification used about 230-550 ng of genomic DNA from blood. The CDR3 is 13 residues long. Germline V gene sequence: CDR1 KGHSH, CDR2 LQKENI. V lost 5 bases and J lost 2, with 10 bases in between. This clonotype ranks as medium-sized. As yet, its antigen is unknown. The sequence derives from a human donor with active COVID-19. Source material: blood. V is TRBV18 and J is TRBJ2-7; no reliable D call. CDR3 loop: CASSGRLTYEQYF. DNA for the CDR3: TGTGCCAGCTCAGGCAGGCTAACCTACGAGCAGTACTTC. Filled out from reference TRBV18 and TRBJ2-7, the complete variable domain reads NAGVMQNPRHLVRRRGQEARLRCSPMKGHSHVYWYRQLPEEGLKFMVYLQKENIIDESGMPKERFSAEFPKEGPSILRIQQVVRGDSAAYFCASSGRLTYEQYFGPGTRLTVT.